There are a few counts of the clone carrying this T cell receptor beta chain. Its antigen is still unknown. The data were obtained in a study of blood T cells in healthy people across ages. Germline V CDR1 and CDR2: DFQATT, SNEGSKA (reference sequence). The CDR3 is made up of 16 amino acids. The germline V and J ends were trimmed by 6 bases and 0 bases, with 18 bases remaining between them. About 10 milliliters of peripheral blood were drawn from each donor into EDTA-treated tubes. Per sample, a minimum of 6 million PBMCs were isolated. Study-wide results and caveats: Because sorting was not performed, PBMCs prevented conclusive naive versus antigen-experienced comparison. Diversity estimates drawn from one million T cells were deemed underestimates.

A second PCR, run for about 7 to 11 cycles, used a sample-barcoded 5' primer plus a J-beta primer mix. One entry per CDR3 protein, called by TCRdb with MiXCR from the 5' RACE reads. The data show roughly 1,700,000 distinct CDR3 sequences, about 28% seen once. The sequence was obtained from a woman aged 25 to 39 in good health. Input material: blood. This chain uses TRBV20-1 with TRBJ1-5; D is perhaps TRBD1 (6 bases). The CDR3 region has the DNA TGCAGTGCCAGACGCAGGGGCCTACTTAGCAATCAGCCCCAGCATTTT. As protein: CSARRRGLLSNQPQHF.